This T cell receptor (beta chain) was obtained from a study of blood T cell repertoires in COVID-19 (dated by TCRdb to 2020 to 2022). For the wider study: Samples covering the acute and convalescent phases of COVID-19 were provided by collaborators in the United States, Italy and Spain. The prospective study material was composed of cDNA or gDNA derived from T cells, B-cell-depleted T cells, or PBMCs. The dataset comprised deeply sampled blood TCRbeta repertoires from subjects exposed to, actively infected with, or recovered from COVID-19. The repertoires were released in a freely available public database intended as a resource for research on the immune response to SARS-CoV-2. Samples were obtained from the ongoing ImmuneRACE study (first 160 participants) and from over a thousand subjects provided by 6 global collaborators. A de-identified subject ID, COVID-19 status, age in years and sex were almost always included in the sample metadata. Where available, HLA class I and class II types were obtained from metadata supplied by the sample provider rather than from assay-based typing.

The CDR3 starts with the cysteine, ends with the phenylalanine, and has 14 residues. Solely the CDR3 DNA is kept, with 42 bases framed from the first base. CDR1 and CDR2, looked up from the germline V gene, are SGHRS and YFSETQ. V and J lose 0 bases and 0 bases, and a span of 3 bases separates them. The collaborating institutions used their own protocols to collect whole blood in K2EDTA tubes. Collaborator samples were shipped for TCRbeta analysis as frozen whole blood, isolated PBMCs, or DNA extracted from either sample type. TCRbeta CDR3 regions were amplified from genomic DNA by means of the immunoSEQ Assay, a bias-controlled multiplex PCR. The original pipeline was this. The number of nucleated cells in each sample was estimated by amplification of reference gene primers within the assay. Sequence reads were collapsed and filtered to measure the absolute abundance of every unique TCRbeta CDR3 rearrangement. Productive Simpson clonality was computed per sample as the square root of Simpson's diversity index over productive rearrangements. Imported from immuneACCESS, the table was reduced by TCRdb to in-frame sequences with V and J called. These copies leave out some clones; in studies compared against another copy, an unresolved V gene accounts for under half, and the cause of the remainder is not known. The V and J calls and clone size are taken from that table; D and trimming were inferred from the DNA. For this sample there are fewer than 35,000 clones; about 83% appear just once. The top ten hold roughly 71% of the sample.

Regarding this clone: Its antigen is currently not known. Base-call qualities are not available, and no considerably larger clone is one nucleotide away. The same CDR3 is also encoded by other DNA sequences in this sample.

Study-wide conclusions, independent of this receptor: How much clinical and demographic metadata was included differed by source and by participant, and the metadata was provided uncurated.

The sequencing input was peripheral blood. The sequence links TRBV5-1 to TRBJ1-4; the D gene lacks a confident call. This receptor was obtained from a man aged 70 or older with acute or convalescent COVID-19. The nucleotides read TGCGCCAGCAGCTTGGATACAACTAATGAAAAACTGTTTTTT. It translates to CASSLDTTNEKLFF.